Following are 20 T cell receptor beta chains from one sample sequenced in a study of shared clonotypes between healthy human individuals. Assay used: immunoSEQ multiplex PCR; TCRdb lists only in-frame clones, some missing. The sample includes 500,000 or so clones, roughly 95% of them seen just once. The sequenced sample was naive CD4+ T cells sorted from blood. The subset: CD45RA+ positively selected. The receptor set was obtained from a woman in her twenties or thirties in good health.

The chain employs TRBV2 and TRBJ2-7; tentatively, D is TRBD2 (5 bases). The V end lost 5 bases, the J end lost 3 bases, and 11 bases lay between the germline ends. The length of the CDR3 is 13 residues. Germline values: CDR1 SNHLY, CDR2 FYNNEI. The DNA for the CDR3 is TGTGCCAGCAGTACGGACGGACTCTACGAGCAGTACTTC. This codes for CASSTDGLYEQYF.

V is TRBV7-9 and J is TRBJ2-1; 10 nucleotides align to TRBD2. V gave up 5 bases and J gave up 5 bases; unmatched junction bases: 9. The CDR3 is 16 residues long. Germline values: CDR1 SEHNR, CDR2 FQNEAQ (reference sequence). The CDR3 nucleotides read TGTGCCAGCAGCCTCCTAGCGGGAGTGGGTCACAATGAGCAGTTCTTC. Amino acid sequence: CASSLLAGVGHNEQFF.

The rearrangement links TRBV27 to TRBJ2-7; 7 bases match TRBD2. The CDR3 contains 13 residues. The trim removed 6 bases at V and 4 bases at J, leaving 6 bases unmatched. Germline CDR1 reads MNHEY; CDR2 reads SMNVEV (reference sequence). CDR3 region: CASSSTSRYEQYF. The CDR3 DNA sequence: TGTGCCAGCAGCTCGACTAGCAGATACGAGCAGTACTTC.

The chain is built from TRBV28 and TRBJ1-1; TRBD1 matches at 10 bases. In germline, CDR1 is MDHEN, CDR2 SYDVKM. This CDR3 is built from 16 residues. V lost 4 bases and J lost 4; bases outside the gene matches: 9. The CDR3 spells CASSSPTGTGATEAFF. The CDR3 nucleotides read TGTGCCAGCAGTTCTCCAACCGGGACAGGGGCCACTGAAGCTTTCTTT.

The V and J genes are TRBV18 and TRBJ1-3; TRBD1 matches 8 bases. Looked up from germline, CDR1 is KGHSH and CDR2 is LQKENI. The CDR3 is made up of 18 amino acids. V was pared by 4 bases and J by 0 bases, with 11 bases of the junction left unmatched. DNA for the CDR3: TGTGCCAGCTCACAACGACAGGGGAGTTTAAGCTCTGGAAACACCATATATTTT. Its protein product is CASSQRQGSLSSGNTIYF. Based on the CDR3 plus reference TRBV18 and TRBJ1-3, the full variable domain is NAGVMQNPRHLVRRRGQEARLRCSPMKGHSHVYWYRQLPEEGLKFMVYLQKENIIDESGMPKERFSAEFPKEGPSILRIQQVVRGDSAAYFCASSQRQGSLSSGNTIYFGEGSWLTVV.

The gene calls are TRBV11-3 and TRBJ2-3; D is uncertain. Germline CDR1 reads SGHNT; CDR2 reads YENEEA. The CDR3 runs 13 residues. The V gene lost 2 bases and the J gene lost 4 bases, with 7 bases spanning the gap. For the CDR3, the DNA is TGTGCCAGCAGCTTAACCCCGGCAGATACGCAGTATTTT. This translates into CASSLTPADTQYF. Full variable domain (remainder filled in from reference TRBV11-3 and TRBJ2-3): EAGVVQSPRYKIIEKKQPVAFWCNPISGHNTLYWYLQNLGQGPELLIRYENEEAVDDSQLPKDRFSAERLKGVDSTLKIQPAELGDSAVYLCASSLTPADTQYFGPGTRLTVL.

This chain's CDR3 is CASSMDGSYEQYF. CDR3 nucleotide sequence: TGCGCCAGCAGCATGGACGGCTCCTACGAGCAGTACTTC. The chain couples TRBV5-1 to TRBJ2-7; D is ambiguous. Germline assignment: CDR1 SGHRS and CDR2 YFSETQ. The V and J ends lost 4 bases and 0 bases respectively, with 8 bases between them. CDR3 length equals 13 residues.

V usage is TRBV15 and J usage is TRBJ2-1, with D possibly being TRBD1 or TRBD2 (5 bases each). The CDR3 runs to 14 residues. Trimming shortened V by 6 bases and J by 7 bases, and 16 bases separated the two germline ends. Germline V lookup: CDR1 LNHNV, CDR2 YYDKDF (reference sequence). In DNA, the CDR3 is TGTGCCACCAGGAGCCTGGGAGCAGGGAATGAGCAGTTCTTC. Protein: CATRSLGAGNEQFF.

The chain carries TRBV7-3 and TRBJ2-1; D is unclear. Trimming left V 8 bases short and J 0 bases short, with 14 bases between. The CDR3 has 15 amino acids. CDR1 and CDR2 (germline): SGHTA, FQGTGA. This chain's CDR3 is CASSLGSSSYNEQFF. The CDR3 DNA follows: TGTGCCAGCTCCCTGGGCTCGAGCTCCTACAATGAGCAGTTCTTC.

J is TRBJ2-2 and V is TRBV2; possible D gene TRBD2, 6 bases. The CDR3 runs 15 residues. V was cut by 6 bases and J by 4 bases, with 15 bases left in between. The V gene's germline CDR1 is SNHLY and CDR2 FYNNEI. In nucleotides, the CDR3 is TGTGCCAGCAGAGGACTAACGGGATCCACCGGGGAGCTGTTTTTT. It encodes CASRGLTGSTGELFF.

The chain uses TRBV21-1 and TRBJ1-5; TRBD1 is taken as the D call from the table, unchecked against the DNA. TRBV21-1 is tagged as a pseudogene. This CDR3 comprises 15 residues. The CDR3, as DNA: TGTGCCAGCAGCTGCCGGGACAGGGGGCATCAGCCCCAGCATTTT. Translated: CASSCRDRGHQPQHF.

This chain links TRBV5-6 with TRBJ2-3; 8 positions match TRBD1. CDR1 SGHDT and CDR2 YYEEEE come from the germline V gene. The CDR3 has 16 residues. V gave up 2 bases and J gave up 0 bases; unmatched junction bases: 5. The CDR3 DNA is TGTGCCAGCAGCTTATACAGGGGGGTAAGCACAGATACGCAGTATTTT. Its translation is CASSLYRGVSTDTQYF.

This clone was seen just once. Written as DNA, the CDR3 is TGTGCCAGCTCACCGGGACACGATCAGCCCCAGCATTTT. Amino acids: CASSPGHDQPQHF. The chain combines TRBV18 with TRBJ1-5; a weak D match, TRBD1 (6 bases). The CDR3 sequence is 13 residues long. Germline V lookup: CDR1 KGHSH, CDR2 LQKENI. Trimming cost V 3 bases and J 5 bases, with 8 bases left between them.

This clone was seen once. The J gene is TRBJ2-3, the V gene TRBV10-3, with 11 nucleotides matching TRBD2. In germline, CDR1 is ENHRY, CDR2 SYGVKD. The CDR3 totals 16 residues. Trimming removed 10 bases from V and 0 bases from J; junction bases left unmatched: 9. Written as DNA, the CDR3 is TGTGCCACAGCTCTAGCGGGAGGAACTAGCACAGATACGCAGTATTTT. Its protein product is CATALAGGTSTDTQYF.

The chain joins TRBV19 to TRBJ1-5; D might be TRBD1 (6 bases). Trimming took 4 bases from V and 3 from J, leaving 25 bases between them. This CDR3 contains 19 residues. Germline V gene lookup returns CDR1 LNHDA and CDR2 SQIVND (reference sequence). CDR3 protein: CASSTTWVGTQSANQPQHF. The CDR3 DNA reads TGTGCCAGTAGTACCACTTGGGTAGGGACACAAAGCGCCAATCAGCCCCAGCATTTT.

The CDR3 bases are TGTGCCAGTACCCACCACCGGGATCACTACGAGCAGTACTTC. The encoded protein is CASTHHRDHYEQYF. V gene TRBV19 combines with J gene TRBJ2-7; possibly TRBD2 for D (5 bases). The CDR3 is 14 residues long. Germline lookup yields CDR1 LNHDA and CDR2 SQIVND (reference sequence). V was clipped by 7 bases and J by 3 bases, with 16 bases between them. Combining the CDR3 with reference TRBV19 and TRBJ2-7 gives the whole variable domain DGGITQSPKYLFRKEGQNVTLSCEQNLNHDAMYWYRQDPGQGLRLIYYSQIVNDFQKGDIAEGYSVSREKKESFPLTVTSAQKNPTAFYLCASTHHRDHYEQYFGPGTRLTVT.

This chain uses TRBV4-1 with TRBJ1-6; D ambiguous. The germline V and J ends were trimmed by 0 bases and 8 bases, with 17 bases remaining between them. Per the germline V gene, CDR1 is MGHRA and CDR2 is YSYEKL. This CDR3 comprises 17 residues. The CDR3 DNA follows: TGCGCCAGCAGCCAAGATCGGCGGGCCTTCGCCTATTCACCCCTCCACTTT. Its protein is CASSQDRRAFAYSPLHF.

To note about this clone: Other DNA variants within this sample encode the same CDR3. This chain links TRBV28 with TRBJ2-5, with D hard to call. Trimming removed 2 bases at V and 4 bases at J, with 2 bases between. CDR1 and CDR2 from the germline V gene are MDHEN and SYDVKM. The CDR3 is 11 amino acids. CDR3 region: CASSLAETQYF. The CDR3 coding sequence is TGTGCCAGCAGTTTAGCAGAGACCCAGTACTTC. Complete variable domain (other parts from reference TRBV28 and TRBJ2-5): DVKVTQSSRYLVKRTGEKVFLECVQDMDHENMFWYRQDPGLGLRLIYFSYDVKMKEKGDIPEGYSVSREKKERFSLILESASTNQTSMYLCASSLAETQYFGPGTRLLVL.

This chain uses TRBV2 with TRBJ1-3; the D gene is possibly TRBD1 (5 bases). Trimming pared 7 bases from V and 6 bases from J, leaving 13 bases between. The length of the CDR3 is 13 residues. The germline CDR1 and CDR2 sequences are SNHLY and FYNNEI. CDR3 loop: CASNRDGSNTIYF. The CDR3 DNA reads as TGTGCCAGCAACCGGGACGGGTCAAACACCATATATTTT.

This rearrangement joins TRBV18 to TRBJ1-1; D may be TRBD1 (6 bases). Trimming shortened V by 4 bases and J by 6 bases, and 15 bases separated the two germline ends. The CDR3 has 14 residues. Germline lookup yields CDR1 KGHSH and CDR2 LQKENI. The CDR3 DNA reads TGTGCCAGCTCACGGGGGCAGGGTAACGCTGAAGCTTTCTTT. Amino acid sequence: CASSRGQGNAEAFF. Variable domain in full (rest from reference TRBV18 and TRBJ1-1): NAGVMQNPRHLVRRRGQEARLRCSPMKGHSHVYWYRQLPEEGLKFMVYLQKENIIDESGMPKERFSAEFPKEGPSILRIQQVVRGDSAAYFCASSRGQGNAEAFFGQGTRLTVV.